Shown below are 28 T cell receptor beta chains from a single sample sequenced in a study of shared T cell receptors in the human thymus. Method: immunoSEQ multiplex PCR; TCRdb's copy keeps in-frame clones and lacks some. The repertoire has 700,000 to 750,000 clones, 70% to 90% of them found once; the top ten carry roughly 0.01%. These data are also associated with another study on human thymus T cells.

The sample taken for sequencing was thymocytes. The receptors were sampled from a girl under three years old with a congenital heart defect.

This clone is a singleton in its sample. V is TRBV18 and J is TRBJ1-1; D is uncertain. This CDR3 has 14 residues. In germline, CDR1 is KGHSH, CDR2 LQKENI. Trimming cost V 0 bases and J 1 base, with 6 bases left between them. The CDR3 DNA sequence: TGTGCCAGCTCACCACCGTCCAAGAACACTGAAGCTTTCTTT. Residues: CASSPPSKNTEAFF. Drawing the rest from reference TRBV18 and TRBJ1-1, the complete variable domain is NAGVMQNPRHLVRRRGQEARLRCSPMKGHSHVYWYRQLPEEGLKFMVYLQKENIIDESGMPKERFSAEFPKEGPSILRIQQVVRGDSAAYFCASSPPSKNTEAFFGQGTRLTVV.

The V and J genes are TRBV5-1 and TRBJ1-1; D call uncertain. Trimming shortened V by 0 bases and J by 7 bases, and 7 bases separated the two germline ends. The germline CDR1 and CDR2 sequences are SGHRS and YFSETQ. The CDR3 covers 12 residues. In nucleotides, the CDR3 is TGCGCCAGCAGCTTGGTCGGGGTTGAAGCTTTCTTT. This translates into CASSLVGVEAFF.

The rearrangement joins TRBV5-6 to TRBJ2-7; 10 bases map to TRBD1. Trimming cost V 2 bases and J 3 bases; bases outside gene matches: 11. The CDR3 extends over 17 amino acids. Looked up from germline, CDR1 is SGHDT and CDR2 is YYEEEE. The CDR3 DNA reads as TGTGCCAGCAGCTTCTCGGCGCGGACAGGGGGATTCTACGAGCAGTACTTC. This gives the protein CASSFSARTGGFYEQYF.

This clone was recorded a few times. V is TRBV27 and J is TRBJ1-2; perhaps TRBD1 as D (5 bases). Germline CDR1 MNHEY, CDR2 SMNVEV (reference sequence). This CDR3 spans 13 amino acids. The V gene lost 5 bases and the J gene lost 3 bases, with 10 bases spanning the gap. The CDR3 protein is CASSPRQHYGYTF. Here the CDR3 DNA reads TGTGCCAGCAGTCCTCGACAGCACTATGGCTACACCTTC.

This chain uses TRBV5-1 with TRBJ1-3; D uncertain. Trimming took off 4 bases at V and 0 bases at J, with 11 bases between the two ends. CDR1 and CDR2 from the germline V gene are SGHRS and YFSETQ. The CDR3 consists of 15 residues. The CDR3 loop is CASSPRNNSGNTIYF. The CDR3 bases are TGCGCCAGCAGCCCCAGGAACAACTCTGGAAACACCATATATTTT.

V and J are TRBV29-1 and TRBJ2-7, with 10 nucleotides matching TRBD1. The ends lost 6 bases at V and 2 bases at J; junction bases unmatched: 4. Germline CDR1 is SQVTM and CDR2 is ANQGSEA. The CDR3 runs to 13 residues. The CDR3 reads CSVPGTGAYEQYF. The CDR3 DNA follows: TGCAGCGTCCCCGGGACAGGGGCCTACGAGCAGTACTTC.

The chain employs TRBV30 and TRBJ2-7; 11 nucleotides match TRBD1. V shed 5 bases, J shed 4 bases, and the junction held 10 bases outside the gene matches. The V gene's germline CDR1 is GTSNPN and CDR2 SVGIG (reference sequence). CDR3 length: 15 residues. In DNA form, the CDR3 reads TGTGCCTGGGGAAGCCGGGACAGGGGGTCGTACGAGCAGTACTTC. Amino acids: CAWGSRDRGSYEQYF.

The CDR3 protein is CASSEEGGLNQPQHF. In nucleotides, the CDR3 is TGTGCCAGCAGTGAAGAGGGGGGGCTTAATCAGCCCCAGCATTTT. The chain is built from TRBV6-1 and TRBJ1-5, with D perhaps matching TRBD1 (6 bases). Deletions cut 1 base from V and 4 bases from J, with 11 bases between. Germline loops: CDR1 MNHNS, CDR2 SASEGT. This CDR3 contains 15 residues.

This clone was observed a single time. CDR3 sequence reads: CASSWWTSGAYEQYF. In DNA, the CDR3 is TGTGCCAGCAGCTGGTGGACTAGCGGAGCCTACGAGCAGTACTTC. This chain uses TRBV11-1 with TRBJ2-7, with 10 bases identical to TRBD2. Germline CDR1 and CDR2: SGHAT and FQDESV (reference sequence). V dropped 4 bases and J dropped 2; count of bases not matched to a gene: 5. The CDR3 covers 15 residues.

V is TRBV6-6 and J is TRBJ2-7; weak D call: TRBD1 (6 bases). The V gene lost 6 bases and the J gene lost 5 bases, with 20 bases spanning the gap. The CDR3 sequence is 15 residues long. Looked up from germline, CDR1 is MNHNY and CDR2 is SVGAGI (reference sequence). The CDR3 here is CASRPITGHPNEQYF. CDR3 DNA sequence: TGTGCCAGCAGGCCAATTACAGGGCATCCCAACGAGCAGTACTTC.

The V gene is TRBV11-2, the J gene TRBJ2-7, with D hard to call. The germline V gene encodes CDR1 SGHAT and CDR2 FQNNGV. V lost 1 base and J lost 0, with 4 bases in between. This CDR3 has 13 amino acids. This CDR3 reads CASSLVSSYEQYF. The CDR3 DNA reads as TGTGCCAGCAGCTTAGTCAGCTCCTACGAGCAGTACTTC.

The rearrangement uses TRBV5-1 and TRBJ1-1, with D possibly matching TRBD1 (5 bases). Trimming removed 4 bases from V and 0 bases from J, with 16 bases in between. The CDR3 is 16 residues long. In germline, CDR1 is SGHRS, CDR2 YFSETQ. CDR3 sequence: CASSTTEPRMNTEAFF. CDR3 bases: TGCGCCAGCAGCACGACAGAGCCCCGCATGAACACTGAAGCTTTCTTT.

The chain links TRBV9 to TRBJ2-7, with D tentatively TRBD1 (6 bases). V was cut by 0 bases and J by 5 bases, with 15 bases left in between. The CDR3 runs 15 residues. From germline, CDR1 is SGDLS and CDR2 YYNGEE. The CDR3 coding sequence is TGTGCCAGCAGCGTAGGGGGGCTAGGGTTGGACGAGCAGTACTTC. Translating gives CASSVGGLGLDEQYF.

This chain's CDR3 is CASSCSGGSSYEQYF. CDR3 nucleotide sequence: TGTGCCAGCAGCTGTAGCGGGGGGTCCTCCTACGAGCAGTACTTC. The genes are TRBV6-5 and TRBJ2-7, with 10 positions matching TRBD2. This CDR3 comprises 15 residues. CDR1 and CDR2 from the germline V gene are MNHEY and SVGAGI. The V and J ends lost 6 bases and 0 bases, in that order; junction bases with no gene match: 5.

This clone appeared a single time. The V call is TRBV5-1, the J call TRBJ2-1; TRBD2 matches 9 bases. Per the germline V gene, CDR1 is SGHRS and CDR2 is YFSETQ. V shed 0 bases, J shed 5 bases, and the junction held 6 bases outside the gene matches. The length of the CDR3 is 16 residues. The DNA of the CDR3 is TGCGCCAGCAGCTTGGTTAGCGGGGGACTGCACAATGAGCAGTTCTTC. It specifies CASSLVSGGLHNEQFF.

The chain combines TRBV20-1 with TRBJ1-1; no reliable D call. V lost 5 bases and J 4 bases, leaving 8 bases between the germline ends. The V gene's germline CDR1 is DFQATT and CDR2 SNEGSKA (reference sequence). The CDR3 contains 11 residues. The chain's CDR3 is CSACNTTEAFF. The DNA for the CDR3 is TGCAGTGCTTGCAACACCACTGAAGCTTTCTTT.

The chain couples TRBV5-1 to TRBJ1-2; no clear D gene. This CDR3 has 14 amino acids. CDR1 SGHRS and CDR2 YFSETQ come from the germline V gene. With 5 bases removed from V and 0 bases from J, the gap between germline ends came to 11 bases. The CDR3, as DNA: TGCGCCAGCAGTGGCTTCCTGACTAACTATGGCTACACCTTC. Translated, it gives CASSGFLTNYGYTF.

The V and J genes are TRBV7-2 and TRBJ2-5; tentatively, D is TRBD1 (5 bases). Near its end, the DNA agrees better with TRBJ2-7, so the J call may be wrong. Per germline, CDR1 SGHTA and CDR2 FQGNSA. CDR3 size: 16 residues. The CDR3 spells CASSLDRGHTSYEQYF. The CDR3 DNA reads TGTGCCAGCAGCTTAGACCGAGGACACACGTCCTACGAGCAGTACTTC.

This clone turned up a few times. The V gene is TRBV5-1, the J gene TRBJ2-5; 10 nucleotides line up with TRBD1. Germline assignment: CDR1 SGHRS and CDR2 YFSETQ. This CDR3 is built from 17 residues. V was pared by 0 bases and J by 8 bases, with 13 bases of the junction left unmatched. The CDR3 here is CASSLENPRTGGKTQYF. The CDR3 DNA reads TGCGCCAGCAGCTTGGAAAACCCGAGGACAGGGGGGAAAACCCAGTACTTC.

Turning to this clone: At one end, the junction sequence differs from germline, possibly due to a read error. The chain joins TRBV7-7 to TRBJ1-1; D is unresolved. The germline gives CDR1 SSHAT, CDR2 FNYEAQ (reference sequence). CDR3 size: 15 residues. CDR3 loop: CASSSLSPSNTEAFF. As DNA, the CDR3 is TGTGCTAGCAGCTCCCTGAGTCCTTCAAACACTGAAGCTTTCTTT.

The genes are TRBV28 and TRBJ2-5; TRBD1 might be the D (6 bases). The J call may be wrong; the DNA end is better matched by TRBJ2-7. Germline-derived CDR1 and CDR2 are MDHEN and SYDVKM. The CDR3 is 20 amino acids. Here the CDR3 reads CASSLVLRGLGAPSSYEQYF. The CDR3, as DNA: TGTGCCAGCAGTTTAGTCTTGCGCGGGCTGGGGGCTCCTAGCTCCTACGAGCAGTACTTC.

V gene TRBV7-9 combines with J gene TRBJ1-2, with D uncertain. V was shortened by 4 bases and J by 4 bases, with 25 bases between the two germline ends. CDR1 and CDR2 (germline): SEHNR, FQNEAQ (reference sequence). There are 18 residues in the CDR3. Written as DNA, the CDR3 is TGTGCCAGCAGCTCTATCGCAGCCTCAGGTTCACCATTCTATGGCTACACCTTC. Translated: CASSSIAASGSPFYGYTF.

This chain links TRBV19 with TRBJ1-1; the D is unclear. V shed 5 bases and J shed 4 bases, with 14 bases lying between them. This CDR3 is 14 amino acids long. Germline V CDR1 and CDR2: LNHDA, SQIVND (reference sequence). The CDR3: CASSPPGLLTEAFF. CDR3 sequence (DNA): TGTGCCAGTAGTCCCCCCGGACTGCTCACTGAAGCTTTCTTT.

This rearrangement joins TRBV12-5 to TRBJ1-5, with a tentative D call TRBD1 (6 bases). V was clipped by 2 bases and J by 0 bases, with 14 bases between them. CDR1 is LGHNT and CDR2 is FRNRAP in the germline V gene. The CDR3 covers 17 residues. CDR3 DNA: TGTGCTAGTGGTTTGTATTCAGGGGTATATAGCAATCAGCCCCAGCATTTT. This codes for CASGLYSGVYSNQPQHF.

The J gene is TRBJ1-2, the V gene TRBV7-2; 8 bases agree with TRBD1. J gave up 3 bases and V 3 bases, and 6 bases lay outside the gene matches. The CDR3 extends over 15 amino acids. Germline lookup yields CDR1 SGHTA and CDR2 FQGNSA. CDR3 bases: TGTGCCAGCAGCTTCCCGGGACAGGTAGACTATGGCTACACCTTC. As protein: CASSFPGQVDYGYTF.

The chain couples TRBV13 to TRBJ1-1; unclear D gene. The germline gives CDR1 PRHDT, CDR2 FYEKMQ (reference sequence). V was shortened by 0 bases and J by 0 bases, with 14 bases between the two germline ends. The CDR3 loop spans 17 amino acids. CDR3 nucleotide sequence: TGTGCCAGCAGCTTAGGCGGGGAAAAATTGATGAACACTGAAGCTTTCTTT. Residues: CASSLGGEKLMNTEAFF.

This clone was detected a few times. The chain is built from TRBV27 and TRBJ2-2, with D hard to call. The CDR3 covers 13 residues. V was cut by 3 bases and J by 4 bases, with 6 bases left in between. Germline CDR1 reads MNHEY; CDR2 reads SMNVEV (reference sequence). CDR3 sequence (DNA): TGTGCCAGCAGTTTCAGTTTCACCGGGGAGCTGTTTTTT. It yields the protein CASSFSFTGELFF.

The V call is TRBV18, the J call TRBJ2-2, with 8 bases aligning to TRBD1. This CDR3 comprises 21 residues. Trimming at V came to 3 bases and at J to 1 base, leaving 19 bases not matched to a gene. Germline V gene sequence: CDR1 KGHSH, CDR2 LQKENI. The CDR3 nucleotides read TGTGCCAGCTCACCGCTATTAGGGCAGGGGGCGACTTATTGGAACACCGGGGAGCTGTTTTTT. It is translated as CASSPLLGQGATYWNTGELFF.